The 14 T cell receptor beta chains reported below all come from one sample, sequenced in a study of vaccination effects on CD4 cells after COVID-19. ViraFEST expansion of antigen-specific CD4+ T cells with viral peptide pools preceded sequencing. After less than twelve days in culture, the CD4+ T cells were isolated. Absence of prior SARS-CoV-2 infection characterized the vaccine recipients, who showed negative nucleocapsid antibodies. Clones were read by immunoSEQ multiplex PCR, and TCRdb kept only the in-frame ones, dropping some. The sample lists tens of thousands of clones; about 72% were seen once. These receptors lack a known antigen. The specimen was CD4+ T cells from PBMCs cultured with HCoV-NL63 spike peptides, collected before COVID-19 vaccination. The receptors originated from a human donor who received a COVID-19 vaccine.

This clone has a handful of counts. The V call is TRBV2, the J call TRBJ1-2; maybe TRBD1 (5 bases). Trimming removed 6 bases from V and 0 bases from J, with 14 bases in between. The germline CDR1 and CDR2 sequences are SNHLY and FYNNEI. The CDR3 totals 15 residues. CDR3 nucleotide sequence: TGTGCCAGCAGGAGCTTGAGAGGGGCTAACTATGGCTACACCTTC. This codes for CASRSLRGANYGYTF. Filled out from reference TRBV2 and TRBJ1-2, the complete variable domain reads EPEVTQTPSHQVTQMGQEVILRCVPISNHLYFYWYRQILGQKVEFLVSFYNNEISEKSEIFDDQFSVERPDGSNFTLKIRSTKLEDSAMYFCASRSLRGANYGYTFGSGTRLTVV.

The chain uses TRBV6-5 and TRBJ1-1; D may be TRBD1 (6 bases). From germline, CDR1 is MNHEY and CDR2 SVGAGI. This CDR3 spans 16 amino acids. V was pared by 2 bases and J by 0 bases, with 13 bases between. The CDR3 is CASSYGGTRMNTEAFF. CDR3 in DNA: TGTGCCAGCAGTTACGGCGGGACAAGAATGAACACTGAAGCTTTCTTT.

This clone appeared a single time. The chain combines TRBV28 with TRBJ1-2, with D unresolved. Germline V gene data show CDR1 as MDHEN and CDR2 as SYDVKM. Trimming took off 3 bases at V and 0 bases at J, with 8 bases between the two ends. This CDR3 has 14 residues. CDR3 amino acids: CASSFSGSNYGYTF. The CDR3 region has the DNA TGTGCCAGCAGTTTTTCAGGTTCTAACTATGGCTACACCTTC.

The chain uses TRBV27 and TRBJ2-2; D possibly corresponds to TRBD1 (5 bases). The CDR3 totals 17 residues. The germline V gene has CDR1 MNHEY and CDR2 SMNVEV (reference sequence). V was clipped by 5 bases and J by 5 bases, with 21 bases between them. CDR3 amino acids: CASSPPVAGMPTGELFF. The DNA of the CDR3 is TGTGCCAGCAGTCCACCCGTGGCAGGGATGCCTACCGGGGAGCTGTTTTTT.

The V and J genes are TRBV11-1 and TRBJ2-2; D may be TRBD2 (6 bases). This CDR3 has 15 residues. The V gene lost 6 bases and the J gene lost 6 bases, with 17 bases spanning the gap. In germline, CDR1 is SGHAT, CDR2 FQDESV (reference sequence). The CDR3 here is CASSYETWRAGELFF. DNA for the CDR3: TGTGCCAGCAGTTACGAAACCTGGAGGGCCGGGGAGCTGTTTTTT.

CDR3 protein: CASSFGPPPGQVLSPLHF. CDR3 bases: TGTGCCAGCAGTTTTGGGCCTCCACCGGGACAGGTTCTATCACCCCTCCACTTT. The rearrangement joins TRBV28 to TRBJ1-6; 8 bases fit TRBD1. After removal of 3 bases from V and 10 bases from J, the junction contained 17 bases not matched to a gene. Germline V lookup: CDR1 MDHEN, CDR2 SYDVKM. This CDR3 has 18 amino acids.

The rearrangement joins TRBV30 to TRBJ1-3; D call uncertain. V was trimmed by 5 bases and J by 0 bases, leaving 26 bases between them. Germline values: CDR1 GTSNPN, CDR2 SVGIG (reference sequence). The CDR3 has 19 residues. CDR3 in amino acids: CAWAPSRILKSSSGNTIYF. The CDR3 DNA reads as TGTGCCTGGGCCCCCAGCCGGATCCTCAAGTCAAGCTCTGGAAACACCATATATTTT.

The chain has TRBV5-4 and TRBJ2-1; 8 bases are shared with TRBD2. The CDR3 has 15 residues. Germline values: CDR1 SGHNT, CDR2 YYREEE (reference sequence). Unmatched junction bases numbered 6, after V lost 1 base and J lost 6 bases. CDR3 DNA sequence: TGTGCCAGCAGCTTGTCCCCTCGGGAGGGCAATGAGCAGTTCTTC. Amino acids: CASSLSPREGNEQFF. The whole variable domain, remainder taken from reference TRBV5-4 and TRBJ2-1, is ETGVTQSPTHLIKTRGQQVTLRCSSQSGHNTVSWYQQALGQGPQFIFQYYREEENGRGNFPPRFSGLQFPNYSSELNVNALELDDSALYLCASSLSPREGNEQFFGPGTRLTVL.

This clone was observed a single time. The chain has TRBV10-3 and TRBJ1-4; unclear D gene. The CDR3 has 16 residues. V was clipped by 0 bases and J by 8 bases, with 16 bases between them. The germline V gene encodes CDR1 ENHRY and CDR2 SYGVKD. CDR3 in amino acids: CAISESNMGLREKLFF. The DNA for the CDR3 is TGTGCCATCAGTGAGTCGAATATGGGGTTAAGGGAAAAACTGTTTTTT.

This clone was observed a handful of times. This chain connects TRBV10-3 to TRBJ2-2, with a tentative D call TRBD1 (5 bases). V lost 0 bases, J lost 5 bases, and 10 bases lay in between. Looked up from germline, CDR1 is ENHRY and CDR2 is SYGVKD. This CDR3 is 15 amino acids long. In DNA, the CDR3 is TGTGCCATCAGTGAGTCTCAGGGTGGTACCGGGGAGCTGTTTTTT. It translates to CAISESQGGTGELFF.

The chain employs TRBV6-2 or TRBV6-3 and TRBJ1-5; maybe TRBD1 (5 bases). Germline CDR1 is MNHEY and CDR2 is SVGEGT. V was cut by 6 bases and J by 7 bases, with 19 bases left in between. This CDR3 spans 15 amino acids. The DNA for the CDR3 is TGTGCCAGCAGCCGCCCGGGACCGACTGACCAGCCCCAGCATTTT. Amino acid sequence: CASSRPGPTDQPQHF.

The chain carries TRBV29-1 and TRBJ2-2; the D gene is possibly TRBD1 (6 bases). Germline assignment: CDR1 SQVTM and CDR2 ANQGSEA. V was clipped by 6 bases and J by 0 bases, with 29 bases between them. The CDR3 totals 20 residues. CDR3 coding DNA: TGCAGCGTGGGGGCCGGACAAGGAGCACCTACGTTCGCGAACACCGGGGAGCTGTTTTTT. Translation gives CSVGAGQGAPTFANTGELFF.

The rearrangement links TRBV29-1 to TRBJ2-7; TRBD1 matches at 8 bases. The germline CDR1 and CDR2 sequences are SQVTM and ANQGSEA. Trimming at V came to 6 bases and at J to 2 bases, leaving 9 bases not matched to a gene. The CDR3 covers 14 residues. For the CDR3, the DNA is TGCAGCGTCGGAGAGACAGGGGACCCCTACGAGCAGTACGTC. Protein: CSVGETGDPYEQYV.

V is TRBV5-1 and J is TRBJ2-7; D perhaps matches TRBD2 (5 bases). The CDR3 is 14 amino acids. The germline V and J ends were trimmed by 0 bases and 4 bases, with 11 bases remaining between them. The germline CDR1 and CDR2 sequences are SGHRS and YFSETQ. In DNA form, the CDR3 reads TGCGCCAGCAGCTTGGGAGGGTCTGGATACGAGCAGTACGTC. As protein: CASSLGGSGYEQYV.